This T cell receptor beta chain appears in the sequencing data of a study of T cell changes during pregnancy in multiple sclerosis. Assay used: immunoSEQ multiplex PCR; TCRdb lists only in-frame clones, some missing. The repertoire holds about 20,000 clones, with roughly 90% as singletons. Germline V gene lookup returns CDR1 SNHLY and CDR2 FYNNEI. This CDR3 spans 14 amino acids. V was shortened by 3 bases and J by 3 bases, with 9 bases between the two germline ends. This specimen was CD8+ T cells from peripheral blood mononuclear cells, taken in the second trimester of pregnancy. This receptor was taken from a female donor in good health, enrolled as a control in a pregnancy study. This rearrangement joins TRBV2 to TRBJ1-5; D is ambiguous. The CDR3 protein is CASSDARVNQPQHF. In DNA, the CDR3 is TGTGCCAGCAGTGATGCCCGGGTCAATCAGCCCCAGCATTTT.